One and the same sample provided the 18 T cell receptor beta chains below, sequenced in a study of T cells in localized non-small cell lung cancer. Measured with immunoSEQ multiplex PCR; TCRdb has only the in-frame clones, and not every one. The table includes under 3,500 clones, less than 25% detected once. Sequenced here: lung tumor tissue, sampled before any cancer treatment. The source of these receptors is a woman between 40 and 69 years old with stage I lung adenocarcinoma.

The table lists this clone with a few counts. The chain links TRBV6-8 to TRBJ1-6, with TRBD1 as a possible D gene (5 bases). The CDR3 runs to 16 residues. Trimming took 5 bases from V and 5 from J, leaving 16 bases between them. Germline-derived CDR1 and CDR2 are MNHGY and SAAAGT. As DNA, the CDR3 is TGTGCCAGCAGTGTTCTGGGACCGAATAATAATTCACCCCTCCACTTT. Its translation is CASSVLGPNNNSPLHF.

The CDR3 reads CASSSGSSGNTIYF. CDR3 nucleotide sequence: TGTGCCAGCAGTTCCGGGAGCTCTGGAAACACCATATATTTT. The rearrangement uses TRBV6-8 and TRBJ1-3; no firm D call. V lost 4 bases and J lost 0, with 7 bases in between. Germline V gives CDR1 MNHGY, CDR2 SAAAGT. The CDR3 length is 14 residues.

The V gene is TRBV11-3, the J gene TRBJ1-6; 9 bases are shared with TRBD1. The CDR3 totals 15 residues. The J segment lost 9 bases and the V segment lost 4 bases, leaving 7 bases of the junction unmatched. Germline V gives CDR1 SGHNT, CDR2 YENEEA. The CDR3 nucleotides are TGTGCCAGCAGCTCCGGGACAGGGCTGACTTCACCCCTCCACTTT. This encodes CASSSGTGLTSPLHF.

The CDR3 region is CATSRDMGDTEAFF. The CDR3 DNA is TGTGCCACCAGCAGAGATATGGGTGACACTGAAGCTTTCTTT. This chain joins TRBV15 and TRBJ1-1; D is unresolved. This CDR3 spans 14 amino acids. Per the germline V gene, CDR1 is LNHNV and CDR2 is YYDKDF (reference sequence). V was trimmed by 0 bases and J by 3 bases, leaving 8 bases between them.

CDR3 DNA: TGTGCCAGCAGCGCCCGCGGGGGGAGCGGCACAGATACGCAGTATTTT. As protein: CASSARGGSGTDTQYF. The chain is built from TRBV9 and TRBJ2-3, with 8 bases fitting TRBD2. Germline CDR1 and CDR2: SGDLS and YYNGEE. V shed 3 bases, J shed 1 base, and the junction held 7 bases outside the gene matches. The CDR3 loop spans 16 amino acids.

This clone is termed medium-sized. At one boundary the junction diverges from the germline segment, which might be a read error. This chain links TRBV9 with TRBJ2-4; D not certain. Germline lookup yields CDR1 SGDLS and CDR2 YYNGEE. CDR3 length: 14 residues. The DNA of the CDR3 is TGTGCCAGCAGCGTAGGAGGAGCCCAAAACATTCAGTACTTC. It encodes CASSVGGAQNIQYF.

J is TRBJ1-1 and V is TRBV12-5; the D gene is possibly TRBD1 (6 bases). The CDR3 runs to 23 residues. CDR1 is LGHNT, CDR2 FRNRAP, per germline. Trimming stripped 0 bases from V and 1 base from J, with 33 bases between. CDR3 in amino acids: CASGLVLSGHPKGGPVPNTEAFF. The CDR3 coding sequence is TGTGCTAGTGGTTTGGTACTTTCGGGACACCCAAAGGGGGGACCGGTCCCGAACACTGAAGCTTTCTTT. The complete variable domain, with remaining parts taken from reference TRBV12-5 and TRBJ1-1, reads DARVTQTPRHKVTEMGQEVTMRCQPILGHNTVFWYRQTMMQGLELLAYFRNRAPLDDSGMPKDRFSAEMPDATLATLKIQPSEPRDSAVYFCASGLVLSGHPKGGPVPNTEAFFGQGTRLTVV.

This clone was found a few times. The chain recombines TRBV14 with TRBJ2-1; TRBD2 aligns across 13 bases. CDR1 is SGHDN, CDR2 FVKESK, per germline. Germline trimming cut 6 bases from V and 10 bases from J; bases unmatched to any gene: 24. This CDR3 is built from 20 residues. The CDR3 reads CASRNAPGLAGSPGFCEQFF. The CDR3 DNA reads TGTGCCAGCAGAAACGCCCCGGGACTAGCGGGGTCCCCCGGCTTTTGCGAGCAGTTCTTC.

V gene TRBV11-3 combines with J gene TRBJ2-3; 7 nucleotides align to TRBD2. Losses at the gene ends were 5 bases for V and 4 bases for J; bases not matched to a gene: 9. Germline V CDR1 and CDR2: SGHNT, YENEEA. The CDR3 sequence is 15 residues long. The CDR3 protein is CASSPGGRGADTQYF. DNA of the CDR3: TGTGCCAGCAGCCCCGGGGGGAGGGGTGCAGATACGCAGTATTTT.

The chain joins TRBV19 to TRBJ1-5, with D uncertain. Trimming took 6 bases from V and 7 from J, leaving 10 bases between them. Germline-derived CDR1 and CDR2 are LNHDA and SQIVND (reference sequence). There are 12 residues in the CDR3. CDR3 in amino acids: CASRGGNQPQHF. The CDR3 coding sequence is TGTGCCAGTAGGGGAGGGAACCAGCCCCAGCATTTT.

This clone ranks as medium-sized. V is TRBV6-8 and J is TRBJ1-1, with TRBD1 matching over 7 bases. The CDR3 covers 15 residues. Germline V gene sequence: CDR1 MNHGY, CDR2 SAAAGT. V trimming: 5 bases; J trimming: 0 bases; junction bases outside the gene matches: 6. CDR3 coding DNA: TGTGCCAGCAGTGGCAGGGGACAGCTGAACACTGAAGCTTTCTTT. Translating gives CASSGRGQLNTEAFF.

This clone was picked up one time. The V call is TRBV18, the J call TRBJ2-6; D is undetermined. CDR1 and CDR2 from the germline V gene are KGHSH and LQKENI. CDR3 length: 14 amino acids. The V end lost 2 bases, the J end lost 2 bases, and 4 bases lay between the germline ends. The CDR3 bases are TGTGCCAGCTCACCAAAGGCTGGGGCCAACGTCCTGACTTTC. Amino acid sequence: CASSPKAGANVLTF. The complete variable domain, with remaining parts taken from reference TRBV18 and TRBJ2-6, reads NAGVMQNPRHLVRRRGQEARLRCSPMKGHSHVYWYRQLPEEGLKFMVYLQKENIIDESGMPKERFSAEFPKEGPSILRIQQVVRGDSAAYFCASSPKAGANVLTFGAGSRLTVL.

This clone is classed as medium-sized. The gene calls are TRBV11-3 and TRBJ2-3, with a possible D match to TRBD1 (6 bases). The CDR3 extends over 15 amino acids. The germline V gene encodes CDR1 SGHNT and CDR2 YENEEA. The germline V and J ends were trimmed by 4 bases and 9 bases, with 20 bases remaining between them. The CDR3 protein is CASSWAGTPTGTQYF. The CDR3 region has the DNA TGTGCCAGCAGCTGGGCCGGGACACCCACGGGGACGCAGTATTTT.

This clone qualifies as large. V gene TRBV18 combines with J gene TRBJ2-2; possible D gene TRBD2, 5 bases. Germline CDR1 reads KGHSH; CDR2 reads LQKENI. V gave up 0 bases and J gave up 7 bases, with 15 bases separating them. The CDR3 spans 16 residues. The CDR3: CASSPPVSGKGGELFF. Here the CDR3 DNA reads TGTGCCAGCTCACCACCGGTCTCCGGGAAAGGCGGGGAGCTGTTTTTT.

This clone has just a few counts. The CDR3 sequence is CASRYRGISSGANVLTF. The CDR3 nucleotides read TGTGCCAGCAGGTATAGGGGAATATCCTCTGGGGCCAACGTCCTGACTTTC. V is TRBV6-8 and J is TRBJ2-6, with TRBD1 as a possible D gene (5 bases). This CDR3 is 17 amino acids long. CDR1 MNHGY and CDR2 SAAAGT come from the germline V gene. Trimming stripped 6 bases from V and 0 bases from J, with 15 bases between.

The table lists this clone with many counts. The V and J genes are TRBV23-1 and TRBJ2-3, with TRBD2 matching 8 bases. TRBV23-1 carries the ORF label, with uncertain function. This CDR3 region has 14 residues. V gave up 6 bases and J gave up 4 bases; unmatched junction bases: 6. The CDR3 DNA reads TGCGCCAGCAGGCCGGGACTAGGCGCAGATACGCAGTATTTT. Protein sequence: CASRPGLGADTQYF.

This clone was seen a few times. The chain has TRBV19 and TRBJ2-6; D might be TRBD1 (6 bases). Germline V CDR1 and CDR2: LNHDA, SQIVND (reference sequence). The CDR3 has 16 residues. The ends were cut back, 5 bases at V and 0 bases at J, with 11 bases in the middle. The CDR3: CASSYRVHSGANVLTF. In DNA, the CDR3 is TGTGCCAGTAGTTACAGGGTACACTCTGGGGCCAACGTCCTGACTTTC.

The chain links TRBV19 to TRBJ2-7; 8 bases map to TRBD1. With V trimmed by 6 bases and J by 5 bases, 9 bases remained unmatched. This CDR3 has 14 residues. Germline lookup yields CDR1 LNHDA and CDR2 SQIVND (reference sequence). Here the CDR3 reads CASRFLDRADEQYF. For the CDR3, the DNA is TGTGCCAGTAGGTTTCTGGACAGGGCGGACGAGCAGTACTTC.